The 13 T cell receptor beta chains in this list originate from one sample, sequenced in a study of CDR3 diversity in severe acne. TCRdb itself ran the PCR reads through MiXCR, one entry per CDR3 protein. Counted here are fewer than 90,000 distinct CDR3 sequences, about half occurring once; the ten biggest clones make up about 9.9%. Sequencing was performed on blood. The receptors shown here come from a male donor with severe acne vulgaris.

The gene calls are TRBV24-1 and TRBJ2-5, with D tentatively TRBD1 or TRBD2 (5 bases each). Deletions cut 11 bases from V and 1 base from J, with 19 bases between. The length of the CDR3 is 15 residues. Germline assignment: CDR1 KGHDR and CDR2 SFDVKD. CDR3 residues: CASRDEGHRQETQYF. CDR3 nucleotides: TGTGCCAGCAGAGATGAGGGGCATCGCCAAGAGACCCAGTACTTC.

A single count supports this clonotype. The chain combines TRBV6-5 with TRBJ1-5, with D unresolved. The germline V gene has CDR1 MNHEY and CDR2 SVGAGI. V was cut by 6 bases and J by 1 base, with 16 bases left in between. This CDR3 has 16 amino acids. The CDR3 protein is CASRSTSAGSNQPQHF. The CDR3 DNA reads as TGTGCCAGCAGATCCACCTCGGCAGGAAGCAATCAGCCCCAGCATTTT.

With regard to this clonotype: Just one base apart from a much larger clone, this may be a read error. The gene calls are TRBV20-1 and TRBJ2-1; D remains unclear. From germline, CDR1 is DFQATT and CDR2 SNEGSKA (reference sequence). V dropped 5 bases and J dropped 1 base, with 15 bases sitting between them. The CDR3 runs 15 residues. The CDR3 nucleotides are TGCAGTGCTGGAAGGGATTACGATTCCTACAATGAGCAGTTCTTC. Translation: CSAGRDYDSYNEQFF.

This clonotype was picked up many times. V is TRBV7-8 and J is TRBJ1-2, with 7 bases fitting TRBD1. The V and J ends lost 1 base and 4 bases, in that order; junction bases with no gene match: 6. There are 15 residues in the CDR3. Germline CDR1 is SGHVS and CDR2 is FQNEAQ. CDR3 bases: TGTGCCAGCAGCTTAGAAGGGGGCAGGGCCTATGGCTACACCTTC. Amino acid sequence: CASSLEGGRAYGYTF. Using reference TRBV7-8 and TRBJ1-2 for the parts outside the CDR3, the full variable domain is GAGVSQSPRYKVAKRGQDVALRCDPISGHVSLFWYQQALGQGPEFLTYFQNEAQLDKSGLPSDRFFAERPEGSVSTLKIQRTQQEDSAVYLCASSLEGGRAYGYTFGSGTRLTVV.

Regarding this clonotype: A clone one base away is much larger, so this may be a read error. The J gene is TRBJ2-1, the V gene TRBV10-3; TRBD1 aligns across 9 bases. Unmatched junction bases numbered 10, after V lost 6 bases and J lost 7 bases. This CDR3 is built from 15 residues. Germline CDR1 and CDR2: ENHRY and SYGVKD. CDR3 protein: CAIRSTRTGVNEQFF. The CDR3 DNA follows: TGTGCCATCAGGAGCACCAGGACAGGGGTTAATGAGCAGTTCTTC.

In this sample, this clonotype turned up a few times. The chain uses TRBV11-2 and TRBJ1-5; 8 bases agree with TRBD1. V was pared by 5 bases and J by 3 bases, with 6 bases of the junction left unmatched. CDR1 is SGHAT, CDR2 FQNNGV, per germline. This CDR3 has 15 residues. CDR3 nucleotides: TGTGCCAGCAGCCCAGGGACAGGAGACAATCAGCCCCAGCATTTT. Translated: CASSPGTGDNQPQHF.

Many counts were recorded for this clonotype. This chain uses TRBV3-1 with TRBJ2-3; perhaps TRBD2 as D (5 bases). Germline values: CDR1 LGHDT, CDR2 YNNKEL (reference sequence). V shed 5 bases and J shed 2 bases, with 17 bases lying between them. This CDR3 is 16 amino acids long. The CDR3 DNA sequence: TGTGCCAGCAGCTCGAACGATAAGCGGATCACAGATACGCAGTATTTT. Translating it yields CASSSNDKRITDTQYF.

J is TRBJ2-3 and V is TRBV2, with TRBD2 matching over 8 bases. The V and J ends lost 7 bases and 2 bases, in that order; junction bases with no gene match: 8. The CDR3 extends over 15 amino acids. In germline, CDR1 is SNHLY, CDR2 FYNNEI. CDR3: CASTSIAGPTDTQYF. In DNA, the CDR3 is TGTGCCAGCACCTCTATAGCGGGACCCACAGATACGCAGTATTTT.

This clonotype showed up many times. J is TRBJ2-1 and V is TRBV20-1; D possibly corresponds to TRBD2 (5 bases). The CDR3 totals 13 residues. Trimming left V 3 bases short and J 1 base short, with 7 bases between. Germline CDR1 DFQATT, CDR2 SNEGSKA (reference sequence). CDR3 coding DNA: TGCAGTGCTAGCGGGGTTTCCTACAATGAGCAGTTCTTC. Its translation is CSASGVSYNEQFF.

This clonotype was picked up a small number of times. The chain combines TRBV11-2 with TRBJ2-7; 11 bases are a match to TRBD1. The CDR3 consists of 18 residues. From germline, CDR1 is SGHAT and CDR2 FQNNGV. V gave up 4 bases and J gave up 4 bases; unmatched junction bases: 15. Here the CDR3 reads CASSSISRDRGERYEQYF. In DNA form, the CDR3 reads TGTGCCAGCAGCTCGATATCAAGGGACAGGGGGGAGAGGTACGAGCAGTACTTC.

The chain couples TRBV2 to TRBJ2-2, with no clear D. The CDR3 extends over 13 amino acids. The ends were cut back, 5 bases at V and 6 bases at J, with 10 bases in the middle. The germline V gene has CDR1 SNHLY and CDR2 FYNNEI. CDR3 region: CASSRRVPGELFF. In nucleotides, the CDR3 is TGTGCCAGCAGTCGCCGGGTCCCCGGGGAGCTGTTTTTT.

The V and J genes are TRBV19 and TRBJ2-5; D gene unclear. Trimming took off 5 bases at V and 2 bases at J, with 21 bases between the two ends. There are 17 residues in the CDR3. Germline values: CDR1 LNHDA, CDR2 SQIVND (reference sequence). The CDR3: CASSSRFRAPVQETQYF. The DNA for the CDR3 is TGTGCCAGTAGTTCGCGCTTCCGGGCCCCAGTACAAGAGACCCAGTACTTC.

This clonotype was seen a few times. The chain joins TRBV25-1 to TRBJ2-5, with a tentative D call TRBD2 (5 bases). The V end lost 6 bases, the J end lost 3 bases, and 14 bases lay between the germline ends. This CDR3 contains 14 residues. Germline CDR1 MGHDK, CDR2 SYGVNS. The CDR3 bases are TGTGCCAGCAGCCAAAGGGAGTTTGAAGAGACCCAGTACTTC. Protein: CASSQREFEETQYF.